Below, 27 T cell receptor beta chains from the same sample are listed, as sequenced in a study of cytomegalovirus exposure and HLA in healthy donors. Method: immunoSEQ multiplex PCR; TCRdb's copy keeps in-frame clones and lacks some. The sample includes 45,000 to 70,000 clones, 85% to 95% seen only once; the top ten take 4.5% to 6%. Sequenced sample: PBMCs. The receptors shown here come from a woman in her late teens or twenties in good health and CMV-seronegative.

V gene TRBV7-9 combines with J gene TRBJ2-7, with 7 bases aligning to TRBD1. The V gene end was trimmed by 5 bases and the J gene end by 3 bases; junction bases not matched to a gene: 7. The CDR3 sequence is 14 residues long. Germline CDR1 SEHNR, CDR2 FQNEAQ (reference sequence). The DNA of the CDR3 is TGTGCCAGCAGCCACAGGGGAACGGACTACGAGCAGTACTTC. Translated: CASSHRGTDYEQYF.

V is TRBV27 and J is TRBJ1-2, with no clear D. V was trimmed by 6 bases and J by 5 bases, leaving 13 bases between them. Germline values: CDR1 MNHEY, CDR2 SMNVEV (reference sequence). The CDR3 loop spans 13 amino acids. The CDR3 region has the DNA TGTGCCAGCAGAAGTATCGCGGCTTATGGCTACACCTTC. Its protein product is CASRSIAAYGYTF.

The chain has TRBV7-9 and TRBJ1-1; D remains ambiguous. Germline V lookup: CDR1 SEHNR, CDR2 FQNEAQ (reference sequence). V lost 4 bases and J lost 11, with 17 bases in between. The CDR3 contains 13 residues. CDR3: CASSSSGGSRAFF. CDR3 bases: TGTGCCAGCAGCTCCTCTGGAGGCTCGCGGGCTTTCTTT.

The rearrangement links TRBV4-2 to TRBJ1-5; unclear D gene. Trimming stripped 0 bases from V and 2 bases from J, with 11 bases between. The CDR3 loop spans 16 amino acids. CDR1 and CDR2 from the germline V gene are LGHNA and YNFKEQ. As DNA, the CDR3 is TGTGCCAGCAGCCAAGATACTGGGCAAGGCAATCAGCCCCAGCATTTT. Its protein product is CASSQDTGQGNQPQHF.

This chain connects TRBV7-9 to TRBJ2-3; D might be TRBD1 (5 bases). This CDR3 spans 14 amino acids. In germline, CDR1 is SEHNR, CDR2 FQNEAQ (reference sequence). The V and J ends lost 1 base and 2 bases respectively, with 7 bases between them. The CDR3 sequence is CASSLVGATDTQYF. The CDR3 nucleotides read TGTGCCAGCAGCTTAGTAGGGGCCACAGATACGCAGTATTTT.

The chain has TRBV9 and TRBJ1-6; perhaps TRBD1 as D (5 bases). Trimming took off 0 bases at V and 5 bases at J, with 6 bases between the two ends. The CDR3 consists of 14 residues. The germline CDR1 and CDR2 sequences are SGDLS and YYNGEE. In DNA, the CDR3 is TGTGCCAGCAGCGTAGAAGGGGATAATTCACCCCTCCACTTT. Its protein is CASSVEGDNSPLHF.

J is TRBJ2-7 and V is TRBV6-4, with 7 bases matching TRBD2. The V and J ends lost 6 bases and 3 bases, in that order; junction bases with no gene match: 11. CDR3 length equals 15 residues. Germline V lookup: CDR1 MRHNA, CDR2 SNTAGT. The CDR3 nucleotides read TGTGCCAGCAGATCACCGGGGGGACTAAACTACGAGCAGTACTTC. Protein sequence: CASRSPGGLNYEQYF.

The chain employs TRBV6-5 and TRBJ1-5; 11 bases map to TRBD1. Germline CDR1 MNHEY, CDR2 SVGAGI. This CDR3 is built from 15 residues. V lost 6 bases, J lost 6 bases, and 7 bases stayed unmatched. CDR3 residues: CASRLGQGAGQPQHF. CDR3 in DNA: TGTGCCAGCAGACTCGGACAGGGGGCAGGTCAGCCCCAGCATTTT.

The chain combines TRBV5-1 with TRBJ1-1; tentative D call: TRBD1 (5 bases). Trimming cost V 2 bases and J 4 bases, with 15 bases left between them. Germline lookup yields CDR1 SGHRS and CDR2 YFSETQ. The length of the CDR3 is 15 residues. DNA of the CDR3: TGCGCCAGCAGCTTTACGCAGGGAGGTGGCACTGAAGCTTTCTTT. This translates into CASSFTQGGGTEAFF.

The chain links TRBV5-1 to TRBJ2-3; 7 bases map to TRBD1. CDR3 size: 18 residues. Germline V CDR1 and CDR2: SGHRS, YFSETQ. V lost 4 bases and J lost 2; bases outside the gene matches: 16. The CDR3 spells CASSTWSPGQMPTDTQYF. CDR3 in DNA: TGCGCCAGCAGCACCTGGTCACCGGGACAGATGCCCACAGATACGCAGTATTTT.

The CDR3 here is CASSFSINSNQPQHF. The CDR3, as DNA: TGTGCCAGCAGCTTTTCAATCAATAGCAATCAGCCCCAGCATTTT. The rearrangement links TRBV5-8 to TRBJ1-5; D is undetermined. The CDR3 has 15 residues. Trimming cost V 2 bases and J 0 bases, with 9 bases left between them. Looked up from germline, CDR1 is SGHTS and CDR2 is YDEGEE.

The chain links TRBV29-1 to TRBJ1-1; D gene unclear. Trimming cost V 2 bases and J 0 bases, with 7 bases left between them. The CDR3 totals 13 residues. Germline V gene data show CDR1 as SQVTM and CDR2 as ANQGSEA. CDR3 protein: CSVEPSLNTEAFF. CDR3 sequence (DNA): TGCAGCGTTGAACCCAGTCTGAACACTGAAGCTTTCTTT.

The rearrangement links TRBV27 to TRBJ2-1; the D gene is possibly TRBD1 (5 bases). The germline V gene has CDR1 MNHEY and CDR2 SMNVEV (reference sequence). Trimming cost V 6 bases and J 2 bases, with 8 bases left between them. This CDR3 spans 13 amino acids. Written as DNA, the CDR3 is TGTGCCAGCAGGAAGGGGACCTACAATGAGCAGTTCTTC. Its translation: CASRKGTYNEQFF.

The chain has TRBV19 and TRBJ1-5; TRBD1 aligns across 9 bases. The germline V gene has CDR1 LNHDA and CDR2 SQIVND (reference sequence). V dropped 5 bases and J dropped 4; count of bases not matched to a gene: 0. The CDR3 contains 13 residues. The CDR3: CASSGTGNQPQHF. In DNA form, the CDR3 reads TGTGCCAGTAGTGGGACAGGGAATCAGCCCCAGCATTTT. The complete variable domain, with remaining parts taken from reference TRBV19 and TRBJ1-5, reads DGGITQSPKYLFRKEGQNVTLSCEQNLNHDAMYWYRQDPGQGLRLIYYSQIVNDFQKGDIAEGYSVSREKKESFPLTVTSAQKNPTAFYLCASSGTGNQPQHFGDGTRLSIL.

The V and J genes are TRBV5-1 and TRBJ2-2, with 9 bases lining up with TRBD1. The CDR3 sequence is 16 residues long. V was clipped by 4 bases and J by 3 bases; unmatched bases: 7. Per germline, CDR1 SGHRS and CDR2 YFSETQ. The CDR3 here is CASSDDRGVDTGELFF. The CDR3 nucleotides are TGCGCCAGCAGCGACGACAGGGGGGTAGACACCGGGGAGCTGTTTTTT.

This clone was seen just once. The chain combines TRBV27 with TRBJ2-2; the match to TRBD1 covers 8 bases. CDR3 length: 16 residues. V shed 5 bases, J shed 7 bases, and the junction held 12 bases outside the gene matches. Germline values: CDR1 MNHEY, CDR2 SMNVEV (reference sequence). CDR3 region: CASSGGQGGIGGELFF. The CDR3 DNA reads TGTGCCAGCAGTGGAGGACAGGGCGGTATCGGCGGGGAGCTGTTTTTT.

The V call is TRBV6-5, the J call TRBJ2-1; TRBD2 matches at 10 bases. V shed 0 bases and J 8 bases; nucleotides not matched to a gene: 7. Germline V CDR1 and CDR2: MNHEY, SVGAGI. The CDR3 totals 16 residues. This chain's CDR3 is CASSYSSLAGVYEQFF. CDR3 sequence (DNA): TGTGCCAGCAGTTACTCGAGCCTAGCGGGGGTATATGAGCAGTTCTTC.

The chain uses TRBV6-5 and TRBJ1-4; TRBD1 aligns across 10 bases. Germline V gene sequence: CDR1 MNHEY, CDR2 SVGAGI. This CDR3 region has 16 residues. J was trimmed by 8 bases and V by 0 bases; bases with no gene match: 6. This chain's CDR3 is CASSYSRDRGGEKLFF. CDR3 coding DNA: TGTGCCAGCAGTTACTCGAGGGACAGGGGCGGAGAAAAACTGTTTTTT.

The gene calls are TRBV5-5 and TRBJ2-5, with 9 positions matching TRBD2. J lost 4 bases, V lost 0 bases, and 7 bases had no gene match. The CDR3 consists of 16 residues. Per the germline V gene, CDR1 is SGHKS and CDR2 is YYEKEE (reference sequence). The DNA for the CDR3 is TGTGCCAGCAGCTTGGCCCGCGCGGGAGGGACAGAGACCCAGTACTTC. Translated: CASSLARAGGTETQYF.

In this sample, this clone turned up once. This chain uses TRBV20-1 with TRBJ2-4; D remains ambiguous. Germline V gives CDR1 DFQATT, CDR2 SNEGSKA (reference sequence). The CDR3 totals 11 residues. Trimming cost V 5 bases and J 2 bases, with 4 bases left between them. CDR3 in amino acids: CSASTKNIQYF. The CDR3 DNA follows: TGCAGTGCTTCTACCAAAAACATTCAGTACTTC.

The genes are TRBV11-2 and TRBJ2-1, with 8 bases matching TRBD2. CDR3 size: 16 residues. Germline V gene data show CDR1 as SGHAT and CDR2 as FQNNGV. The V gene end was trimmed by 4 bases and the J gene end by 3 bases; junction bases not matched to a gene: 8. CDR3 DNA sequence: TGTGCCAGCAGCTCGCTGACTAGCGCCAACTACAATGAGCAGTTCTTC. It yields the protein CASSSLTSANYNEQFF.

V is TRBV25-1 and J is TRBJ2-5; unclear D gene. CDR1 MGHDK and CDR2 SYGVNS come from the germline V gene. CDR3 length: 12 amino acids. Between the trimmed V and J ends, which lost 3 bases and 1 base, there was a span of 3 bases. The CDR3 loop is CASSDIQETQYF. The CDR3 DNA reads TGTGCCAGCAGTGACATCCAAGAGACCCAGTACTTC.

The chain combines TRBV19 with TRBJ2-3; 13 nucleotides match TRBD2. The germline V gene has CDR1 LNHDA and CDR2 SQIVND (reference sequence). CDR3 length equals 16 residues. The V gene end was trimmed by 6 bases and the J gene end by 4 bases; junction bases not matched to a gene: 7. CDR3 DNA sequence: TGTGCCAGTAGCAACGGACTAGCGGGAGTGGCAGATACGCAGTATTTT. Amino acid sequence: CASSNGLAGVADTQYF.

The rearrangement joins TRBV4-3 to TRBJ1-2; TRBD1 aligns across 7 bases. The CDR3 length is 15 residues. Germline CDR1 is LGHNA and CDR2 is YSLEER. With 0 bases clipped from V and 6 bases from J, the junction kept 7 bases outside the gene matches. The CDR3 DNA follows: TGCGCCAGCAGCCAAGATTCCCGGGACAGAGATGGCTACACCTTC. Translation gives CASSQDSRDRDGYTF.

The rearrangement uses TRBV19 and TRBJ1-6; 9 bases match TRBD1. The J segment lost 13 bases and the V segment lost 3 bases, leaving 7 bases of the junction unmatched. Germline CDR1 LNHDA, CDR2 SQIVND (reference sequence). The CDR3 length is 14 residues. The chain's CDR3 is CASSIKRDRDPLHF. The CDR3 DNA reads TGTGCCAGTAGTATCAAACGGGACAGGGACCCCCTCCACTTT.

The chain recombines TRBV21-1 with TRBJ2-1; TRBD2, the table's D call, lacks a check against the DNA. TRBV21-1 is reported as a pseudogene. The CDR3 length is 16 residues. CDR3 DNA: TGTGCCACACAGCGGGACCCCTACAAATTATACAATGAGCAGTTCTTC. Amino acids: CATQRDPYKLYNEQFF.

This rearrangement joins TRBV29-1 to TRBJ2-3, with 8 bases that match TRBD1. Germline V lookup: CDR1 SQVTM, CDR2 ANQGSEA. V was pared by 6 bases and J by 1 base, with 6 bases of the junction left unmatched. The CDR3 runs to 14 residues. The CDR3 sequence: CSVVQGDRTDTQYF. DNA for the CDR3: TGCAGCGTCGTACAGGGGGATCGCACAGATACGCAGTATTTT.